This T cell receptor (beta chain) was captured in a study of blood T cell repertoires in COVID-19. Study-level background: T cells, B-cell-depleted T cells, or PBMCs supplied cDNA or gDNA.

Generated by immunoSEQ multiplex PCR, the TCRdb table keeps only in-frame clones and is missing some. This table holds approximately 27,000 clones, roughly nine tenths found once. The material sequenced was peripheral blood. The TCR originated in a man in his 60s with acute or convalescent COVID-19.

CDR3 sequence: CASSLTVSTEAFF. The CDR3 region has the DNA TGTGCCAGCAGCTTAACAGTTAGCACTGAAGCTTTCTTT. The chain links TRBV11-3 to TRBJ1-1; D gene unclear. Germline loops: CDR1 SGHNT, CDR2 YENEEA. V shed 2 bases and J shed 4 bases, with 8 bases lying between them. The CDR3 is 13 residues long.